Following are 27 T cell receptor beta chains from one sample sequenced in a study of blood T cells in healthy people across ages. A second PCR, run for roughly 7 to 11 cycles, used a sample-barcoded 5' primer plus a J-beta primer mix. TCRdb called the 5' RACE reads again in MiXCR, with one record for every CDR3 protein. The table records 650,000 to 700,000 distinct CDR3 sequences, approximately 52% of them present only once. Sequenced: blood. The receptors come from an elderly woman in good health.

This clonotype has a handful of counts. The rearrangement uses TRBV7-9 and TRBJ1-5; D unresolved. Trimming pared 5 bases from V and 4 bases from J, leaving 9 bases between. Germline V gives CDR1 SEHNR, CDR2 FQNEAQ (reference sequence). The CDR3 has 13 residues. This CDR3 is CASSMSGNQPQHF. DNA for the CDR3: TGTGCCAGCAGCATGTCCGGGAATCAGCCCCAGCATTTT.

In this sample, this clonotype turned up many times. The gene calls are TRBV18 and TRBJ2-1; tentatively, D is TRBD2 (6 bases). The CDR3 length is 13 residues. V was cut by 8 bases and J by 4 bases, with 12 bases left in between. In germline, CDR1 is KGHSH, CDR2 LQKENI. CDR3 amino acids: CASLPGVYNEQFF. In nucleotides, the CDR3 is TGTGCCAGCCTCCCGGGGGTATACAATGAGCAGTTCTTC.

This clonotype was seen repeatedly, ten times or more. The genes are TRBV12-3 or TRBV12-4 and TRBJ2-3; 8 bases fit TRBD2. The CDR3 runs 13 residues. V was clipped by 6 bases and J by 8 bases; unmatched bases: 7. The CDR3 sequence is CASSPGLAVTQYF. The CDR3 nucleotides read TGTGCCAGCAGCCCTGGACTAGCAGTTACGCAGTATTTT.

Turning to this clonotype: No DNA is shown, since the ends of the CDR3 on it are uncertain; the CDR3 is the one TCRdb lists. The chain couples TRBV12-3 or TRBV12-4 to TRBJ2-2; TRBD1, the table's D call, was not compared with the DNA. The CDR3 spans 16 amino acids, including both terminal residues. This CDR3 is CASSSSTGFNTGELFF.

Remarks on this clonotype: A read error may be the cause here, since a much bigger clone is one base away. The J gene is TRBJ2-1, the V gene TRBV7-3, with D possibly matching TRBD2 (5 bases). Trimming shortened V by 2 bases and J by 7 bases, and 9 bases separated the two germline ends. Per the germline V gene, CDR1 is SGHTA and CDR2 is FQGTGA. This CDR3 contains 13 residues. CDR3 sequence: CASSLDWENEQFF. Written as DNA, the CDR3 is TGTGCCAGCAGCTTAGACTGGGAGAATGAGCAGTTCTTC.

In nucleotides, the CDR3 is TGCGCCAGCAGCTTGTTGGAGGGCAATTCACCCCTCCACTTT. Amino acid sequence: CASSLLEGNSPLHF. This rearrangement joins TRBV5-1 to TRBJ1-6; D gene unclear. Germline CDR1 SGHRS, CDR2 YFSETQ. CDR3 length: 14 residues. Deletions cut 1 base from V and 7 bases from J, with 9 bases between. Full variable domain (remainder filled in from reference TRBV5-1 and TRBJ1-6): KAGVTQTPRYLIKTRGQQVTLSCSPISGHRSVSWYQQTPGQGLQFLFEYFSETQRNKGNFPGRFSGRQFSNSRSEMNVSTLELGDSALYLCASSLLEGNSPLHFGNGTRLTVT.

As regards this clonotype: In this CDR3 the conserved last residue, phenylalanine or tryptophan, is missing, so a read error is likely. The J gene is TRBJ2-1, the V gene TRBV9; 8 nucleotides agree with TRBD2. This CDR3 has 14 amino acids. J gave up 4 bases and V 1 base, and 1 base lay outside the gene matches. Germline V gene lookup returns CDR1 SGDLS and CDR2 YYNGEE. The CDR3 DNA reads as TGTGCCAGCAGCGTAACTAGCGGATACAATGAGCAGTTCGTC. Translation gives CASSVTSGYNEQFV.

J is TRBJ1-2 and V is TRBV12-3 or TRBV12-4, with 7 bases matching TRBD1. CDR3 length equals 14 residues. The ends lost 3 bases at V and 2 bases at J; junction bases unmatched: 3. This CDR3 is CASSFRGQNYGYTF. DNA for the CDR3: TGTGCCAGCAGTTTTCGGGGACAGAACTATGGCTACACCTTC.

The rearrangement joins TRBV27 to TRBJ2-7; TRBD1 or TRBD2 may be the D gene (6 bases each). Germline assignment: CDR1 MNHEY and CDR2 SMNVEV (reference sequence). This CDR3 spans 14 amino acids. V lost 6 bases and J lost 5, with 17 bases in between. The CDR3 DNA sequence: TGTGCCAGCAGAGGCGGGACACCGAACCACGAGCAGTACTTC. Protein: CASRGGTPNHEQYF.

This clonotype is a singleton in its sample. The J gene is TRBJ2-6, the V gene TRBV7-9, with 7 bases that match TRBD1. V lost 2 bases, J lost 3 bases, and 10 bases stayed unmatched. In germline, CDR1 is SEHNR, CDR2 FQNEAQ (reference sequence). The CDR3 spans 18 residues. CDR3 DNA: TGTGCCAGCAGCTTACTGAGGACAGGCATCTATGGGGCCAACGTCCTGACTTTC. Translated: CASSLLRTGIYGANVLTF.

The chain has TRBV27 and TRBJ2-2; D is unresolved. V lost 4 bases and J lost 8, with 8 bases in between. This CDR3 is 12 amino acids long. Germline assignment: CDR1 MNHEY and CDR2 SMNVEV (reference sequence). The CDR3 reads CASSSSGGELFF. The CDR3 nucleotides read TGTGCCAGCAGTTCCTCCGGTGGGGAGCTGTTTTTT.

This clonotype was seen a single time. An end of the junction does not agree with germline; a read error may underlie this. CDR3 residues: CASSDLSKHLNGNTEAFF. CDR3 in DNA: TGTGCCTCCAGTGATTTATCCAAACATTTGAACGGAAACACTGAAGCTTTCTTT. The J gene is TRBJ1-1, the V gene TRBV24-1; D is unclear. CDR3 length: 18 amino acids. CDR1 and CDR2 from the germline V gene are KGHDR and SFDVKD.

This chain joins TRBV29-1 and TRBJ1-2, with D maybe TRBD1 (5 bases). V dropped 2 bases and J dropped 8 bases, with 21 bases sitting between them. Germline V gene data show CDR1 as SQVTM and CDR2 as ANQGSEA. The CDR3 has 15 residues. Here the CDR3 reads CSVERGGTASGGYTF. In DNA form, the CDR3 reads TGCAGCGTTGAACGGGGAGGGACGGCCTCGGGAGGCTACACCTTC.

This clonotype was detected a few times. The chain couples TRBV7-9 to TRBJ2-1; 8 nucleotides match TRBD1. Germline V gene sequence: CDR1 SEHNR, CDR2 FQNEAQ (reference sequence). V lost 6 bases, J lost 3 bases, and 7 bases stayed unmatched. The CDR3 extends over 15 amino acids. The CDR3 sequence: CASSRAGTGYNEQFF. The CDR3 DNA sequence: TGTGCCAGCAGTCGGGCCGGGACAGGCTACAATGAGCAGTTCTTC.

In the case of this clonotype: A read error is possible here, since a much larger clone lies one base away. The chain links TRBV7-2 to TRBJ2-3, with TRBD2 identical over 9 bases. The CDR3 covers 16 residues. The V segment lost 5 bases and the J segment 6 bases; nucleotides outside the gene matches: 12. The V gene's germline CDR1 is SGHTA and CDR2 FQGNSA. DNA of the CDR3: TGTGCCAGCAGCATAGACGGGACTAGCATTATGGATACGCAGTATTTT. Protein sequence: CASSIDGTSIMDTQYF.

In its sample, this clonotype was seen many times. This chain uses TRBV28 with TRBJ2-5; 7 nucleotides match TRBD1. Unmatched junction bases numbered 8, after V lost 8 bases and J lost 11 bases. The CDR3 length is 11 residues. CDR1 is MDHEN and CDR2 is SYDVKM in the germline V gene. CDR3 in amino acids: CASLSWDRQYF. The CDR3 DNA reads as TGTGCCAGCCTATCGTGGGACAGACAGTACTTC. The entire variable domain, with the rest obtained from reference TRBV28 and TRBJ2-5, is as follows: DVKVTQSSRYLVKRTGEKVFLECVQDMDHENMFWYRQDPGLGLRLIYFSYDVKMKEKGDIPEGYSVSREKKERFSLILESASTNQTSMYLCASLSWDRQYFGPGTRLLVL.

This clonotype appeared a few times. The chain carries TRBV6-5 and TRBJ2-1, with D unresolved. Trimming took 6 bases from V and 9 from J, leaving 21 bases between them. This CDR3 contains 15 residues. Germline CDR1 is MNHEY and CDR2 is SVGAGI. CDR3 loop: CASRIARLPGSEQFF. CDR3 in DNA: TGTGCCAGCAGAATCGCCCGGCTCCCTGGGTCTGAGCAGTTCTTC.

This clonotype was counted many times. The chain recombines TRBV10-3 with TRBJ2-1; 7 positions match TRBD2. Germline CDR1 reads ENHRY; CDR2 reads SYGVKD. The ends lost 5 bases at V and 3 bases at J; junction bases unmatched: 10. The CDR3 is made up of 16 amino acids. The CDR3 DNA sequence: TGTGCCATCAGTACCTGGTTGGGCGGGGGCTACAATGAGCAGTTCTTC. It encodes CAISTWLGGGYNEQFF.

The chain is built from TRBV10-3 and TRBJ2-3; tentative D call: TRBD2 (5 bases). CDR1 and CDR2 (germline): ENHRY, SYGVKD. This CDR3 spans 17 amino acids. V was shortened by 2 bases and J by 5 bases, with 20 bases between the two germline ends. The CDR3 bases are TGTGCCATCAGTGAGCCCCGGGGTCGTCCTGGAATAGATACGCAGTATTTT. This gives the protein CAISEPRGRPGIDTQYF.

This clonotype was detected ten times or more. This chain uses TRBV3-1 with TRBJ2-1; 9 positions agree with TRBD1. The CDR3 is 16 amino acids. Germline trimming cut 0 bases from V and 7 bases from J; bases unmatched to any gene: 7. The V gene's germline CDR1 is LGHDT and CDR2 YNNKEL (reference sequence). The CDR3 region has the DNA TGTGCCAGCAGCCAAGATCTTGGGACAGGGAAAAATGAGCAGTTCTTC. Its translation is CASSQDLGTGKNEQFF.

The rearrangement joins TRBV12-3 or TRBV12-4 to TRBJ1-5; D is ambiguous. Trimming stripped 5 bases from V and 3 bases from J, with 14 bases between. The CDR3 loop spans 15 amino acids. The CDR3 is CASSPDGVLNQPQHF. CDR3 in DNA: TGTGCCAGCAGTCCCGATGGGGTCCTCAATCAGCCCCAGCATTTT.

The chain uses TRBV12-3 or TRBV12-4 and TRBJ2-1; 10 bases line up with TRBD1. The J call may be mistaken, given a closer DNA end match to TRBJ2-7. The CDR3 length is 15 residues. The CDR3 is CASSSTGGSYNEQYF. Written as DNA, the CDR3 is TGTGCCAGCAGTTCGACAGGGGGCTCCTACAATGAGCAGTACTTC.

This clonotype was found a few times. The chain joins TRBV11-3 to TRBJ2-5, with 8 bases identical to TRBD2. Trimming removed 3 bases from V and 11 bases from J; junction bases left unmatched: 14. CDR3 size: 15 residues. Germline-derived CDR1 and CDR2 are SGHNT and YENEEA. DNA of the CDR3: TGTGCCAGCAGCTTTGGGGCTAGCGGGTACAATGAGCAGTACTTC. It translates to CASSFGASGYNEQYF.

At least ten counts were recorded for this clonotype. The chain carries TRBV3-1 and TRBJ1-1, with TRBD1 as a possible D gene (5 bases). Germline V gene sequence: CDR1 LGHDT, CDR2 YNNKEL (reference sequence). V was cut by 3 bases and J by 5 bases, with 13 bases left in between. The CDR3 is made up of 14 amino acids. This CDR3 is CASSQEAGGTEAFF. The CDR3 DNA sequence: TGTGCCAGCAGCCAGGAAGCGGGGGGAACTGAAGCTTTCTTT.

This chain joins TRBV11-3 and TRBJ2-2, with D hard to call. Trimming removed 1 base from V and 2 bases from J, with 8 bases in between. The V gene's germline CDR1 is SGHNT and CDR2 YENEEA. This CDR3 has 15 amino acids. The chain's CDR3 is CASSLGGLNTGELFF. In nucleotides, the CDR3 is TGTGCCAGCAGCTTAGGTGGGCTCAACACCGGGGAGCTGTTTTTT.

V gene TRBV7-2 combines with J gene TRBJ2-5, with D perhaps TRBD1 or TRBD2 (5 bases each). V shed 3 bases and J shed 0 bases, with 17 bases lying between them. There are 17 residues in the CDR3. CDR1 SGHTA and CDR2 FQGNSA come from the germline V gene. CDR3 sequence: CASSFISSGRHQETQYF. CDR3 bases: TGTGCCAGCAGCTTTATATCCTCGGGACGCCACCAAGAGACCCAGTACTTC.

This clonotype has a handful of counts. This sequence joins TRBV5-4 and TRBJ2-1; a possible D gene is TRBD1 (5 bases). CDR3 size: 15 residues. Trimming pared 4 bases from V and 3 bases from J, leaving 14 bases between. The V gene's germline CDR1 is SGHNT and CDR2 YYREEE (reference sequence). The CDR3 is CASSAGIFVYNEQFF. CDR3 nucleotide sequence: TGTGCCAGCAGCGCAGGGATATTTGTCTACAATGAGCAGTTCTTC.